These 21 T cell receptor beta chains came from one sample sequenced in a study of T-cell memory formation after mild COVID-19. TCRdb itself ran the 5' RACE reads through MiXCR, one entry per CDR3 protein. The sample carries 100,000 or so distinct CDR3 sequences, 11% recorded once. The sequenced sample consisted of PBMCs or a T cell subset sorted from them (not recorded which). Receptor source: a man younger than 35 who had mild COVID-19 (a few samples of this study predate the infection). Cell type and time point are not known.

The chain employs TRBV5-1 and TRBJ1-5; 8 nucleotides line up with TRBD1. CDR1 and CDR2 (germline): SGHRS, YFSETQ. The CDR3 length is 16 residues. The junction had 3 bases not matched to a gene; V was cut back by 0 bases and J by 1 base. The DNA of the CDR3 is TGCGCCAGCAGCTTGGCACGGACAGGGAGCAATCAGCCCCAGCATTTT. Its protein is CASSLARTGSNQPQHF.

This clonotype showed up many times. Written as DNA, the CDR3 is TGTGCCAGCAGCTTGGAGGCAGGGGCAAGGGAGCAGTACTTC. Its translation: CASSLEAGAREQYF. The chain joins TRBV5-4 to TRBJ2-7; D might be TRBD1 (6 bases). Trimming took 0 bases from V and 7 from J, leaving 14 bases between them. Germline assignment: CDR1 SGHNT and CDR2 YYREEE (reference sequence). The CDR3 sequence is 14 residues long.

This clonotype was seen at least ten times. The chain is built from TRBV20-1 and TRBJ1-5; D not certain. This CDR3 has 14 residues. The germline CDR1 and CDR2 sequences are DFQATT and SNEGSKA (reference sequence). With 5 bases removed from V and 3 bases from J, the gap between germline ends came to 14 bases. The CDR3 region is CSASTARINQPQHF. For the CDR3, the DNA is TGCAGTGCTTCGACGGCGAGAATCAATCAGCCCCAGCATTTT.

The chain joins TRBV4-1 to TRBJ2-4; D is unresolved. The length of the CDR3 is 15 residues. Germline values: CDR1 MGHRA, CDR2 YSYEKL. V was pared by 3 bases and J by 0 bases, with 9 bases between. The CDR3 protein is CASSQLQLAKNIQYF. DNA for the CDR3: TGCGCCAGCAGCCAGCTACAGCTAGCCAAAAACATTCAGTACTTC.

This chain links TRBV4-1 with TRBJ2-7; perhaps TRBD2 as D (5 bases). Germline CDR1 is MGHRA and CDR2 is YSYEKL. Trimming shortened V by 0 bases and J by 5 bases, and 14 bases separated the two germline ends. CDR3 length: 15 amino acids. CDR3 amino acids: CASSQEGPGKDEQYF. The CDR3 nucleotides are TGCGCCAGCAGCCAAGAGGGTCCGGGGAAGGACGAGCAGTACTTC.

The table lists this clonotype with a few counts. The chain joins TRBV13 to TRBJ2-7; D perhaps matches TRBD2 (6 bases). The V end was cut by 2 bases, the J end by 6 bases, with 17 bases between. Germline lookup yields CDR1 PRHDT and CDR2 FYEKMQ (reference sequence). The CDR3 is 15 residues long. The CDR3 loop reads CASSLSLQGGIEQYV. The DNA of the CDR3 is TGTGCCAGCAGCTTATCTCTCCAGGGAGGAATCGAGCAGTACGTC.

The rearrangement links TRBV7-3 to TRBJ2-4, with D possibly being TRBD1 (7 bases). V was trimmed by 5 bases and J by 2 bases, leaving 13 bases between them. Germline CDR1 SGHTA, CDR2 FQGTGA. The CDR3 covers 15 residues. The CDR3 bases are TGTGCCAGCAGCCCCTCAGGGGGGTCCAAAAACATTCAGTACTTC. This encodes CASSPSGGSKNIQYF.

This clonotype was seen repeatedly, ten times or more. The chain couples TRBV5-1 to TRBJ2-3; 10 bases match TRBD2. This CDR3 is 15 amino acids long. Per the germline V gene, CDR1 is SGHRS and CDR2 is YFSETQ. The V and J ends lost 4 bases and 1 base, in that order; junction bases with no gene match: 3. DNA of the CDR3: TGCGCCAGCAGCAGTACTAGCGGGGGCACAGATACGCAGTATTTT. Encoded protein: CASSSTSGGTDTQYF.

This chain uses TRBV29-1 with TRBJ1-1, with unresolved D. Trimming took off 7 bases at V and 0 bases at J, with 12 bases between the two ends. Germline-derived CDR1 and CDR2 are SQVTM and ANQGSEA. The CDR3 sequence is 13 residues long. CDR3 sequence (DNA): TGCAGCGGAAAGGGAAGAATGAACACTGAAGCTTTCTTT. Protein product: CSGKGRMNTEAFF.

This clonotype was found a few times. This chain's CDR3 is CASSDPGLAGVTDTQYF. In DNA form, the CDR3 reads TGTGCCAGCAGTGATCCAGGACTAGCGGGGGTCACAGATACGCAGTATTTT. V gene TRBV2 combines with J gene TRBJ2-3, with 13 bases that match TRBD2. CDR1 is SNHLY and CDR2 is FYNNEI in the germline V gene. J was trimmed by 2 bases and V by 3 bases; bases with no gene match: 5. The CDR3 loop spans 17 amino acids. Full variable domain (missing parts from reference TRBV2 and TRBJ2-3): EPEVTQTPSHQVTQMGQEVILRCVPISNHLYFYWYRQILGQKVEFLVSFYNNEISEKSEIFDDQFSVERPDGSNFTLKIRSTKLEDSAMYFCASSDPGLAGVTDTQYFGPGTRLTVL.

This clonotype was seen only a few times. V and J are TRBV5-4 and TRBJ2-3; unclear D gene. Trimming cost V 5 bases and J 6 bases, with 7 bases left between them. The germline V gene encodes CDR1 SGHNT and CDR2 YYREEE (reference sequence). The CDR3 is made up of 11 amino acids. The CDR3 loop is CASRVGDTQYF. In DNA form, the CDR3 reads TGTGCCAGCAGGGTTGGCGATACGCAGTATTTT.

This chain connects TRBV28 to TRBJ2-3; unclear D gene. V lost 3 bases, J lost 4 bases, and 5 bases lay in between. The germline CDR1 and CDR2 sequences are MDHEN and SYDVKM. The CDR3 extends over 12 amino acids. The CDR3, as DNA: TGTGCCAGCAGTTTTGGGGCAGATACGCAGTATTTT. This gives the protein CASSFGADTQYF.

This clonotype was picked up many times. This chain links TRBV4-3 with TRBJ1-5, with 7 nucleotides matching TRBD1. Losses at the gene ends were 5 bases for V and 6 bases for J; bases not matched to a gene: 7. This CDR3 region has 14 residues. Germline values: CDR1 LGHNA, CDR2 YSLEER. CDR3 DNA sequence: TGCGCCAGCAGCTACCGACAGGGTGGTCAGCCCCAGCATTTT. Encoded protein: CASSYRQGGQPQHF.

In its sample, this clonotype was seen many times. This chain joins TRBV5-5 and TRBJ2-7; the D gene is possibly TRBD1 (5 bases). The length of the CDR3 is 14 residues. Deletions cut 5 bases from V and 0 bases from J, with 12 bases between. The V gene's germline CDR1 is SGHKS and CDR2 YYEKEE (reference sequence). CDR3 sequence (DNA): TGTGCCAGCAGGACAGAGGCCCTCTCCTACGAGCAGTACTTC. Its translation: CASRTEALSYEQYF.

This clonotype was observed a handful of times. The chain uses TRBV7-9 and TRBJ2-1; D is perhaps TRBD1 (5 bases). This CDR3 is 12 amino acids long. Germline CDR1 reads SEHNR; CDR2 reads FQNEAQ (reference sequence). Trimming left V 3 bases short and J 9 bases short, with 9 bases between. The CDR3 bases are TGTGCCAGCAGCTTTGGACACTCTGAGCAGTTCTTC. Its protein product is CASSFGHSEQFF.

This chain uses TRBV7-6 with TRBJ2-7; D unclear. The CDR3 spans 16 residues. V was clipped by 5 bases and J by 3 bases, with 20 bases between them. Germline lookup yields CDR1 SGHVS and CDR2 FNYEAQ. The CDR3 loop reads CASSPEVYPTLYEQYF. CDR3 nucleotides: TGTGCCAGCAGCCCCGAAGTGTATCCGACCCTCTACGAGCAGTACTTC.

The V and J genes are TRBV7-2 and TRBJ2-5, with TRBD1 identical over 7 bases. The CDR3 is 14 amino acids. V shed 3 bases, J shed 4 bases, and the junction held 5 bases outside the gene matches. CDR1 and CDR2 from the germline V gene are SGHTA and FQGNSA. CDR3 loop: CASSFSRDRETQYF. As DNA, the CDR3 is TGTGCCAGCAGCTTCTCCAGGGACAGAGAGACCCAGTACTTC.

The chain employs TRBV7-2 and TRBJ2-7; D not certain. Germline V lookup: CDR1 SGHTA, CDR2 FQGNSA. Trimming took off 5 bases at V and 5 bases at J, with 13 bases between the two ends. This CDR3 spans 13 amino acids. The CDR3 coding sequence is TGTGCCAGCAGCCCCGCCCCCCCTCACGAGCAGTACTTC. Its translation is CASSPAPPHEQYF.

This clonotype was observed many times. The rearrangement links TRBV6-5 to TRBJ1-1, with D hard to call. CDR3 length: 13 amino acids. The germline CDR1 and CDR2 sequences are MNHEY and SVGAGI. V shed 2 bases and J shed 5 bases, with 9 bases lying between them. Here the CDR3 reads CASSYGGFTEAFF. CDR3 in DNA: TGTGCCAGCAGTTACGGAGGCTTTACTGAAGCTTTCTTT.

This clonotype was counted between two and nine times. The V and J genes are TRBV10-3 and TRBJ2-7; TRBD1 or TRBD2 may be the D gene (7 bases each). The CDR3 consists of 14 residues. Looked up from germline, CDR1 is ENHRY and CDR2 is SYGVKD. Trimming pared 8 bases from V and 5 bases from J, leaving 19 bases between. CDR3 loop: CAIQGGGLQNEQYF. DNA of the CDR3: TGTGCCATCCAGGGAGGGGGCCTCCAGAACGAGCAGTACTTC.

This clonotype came up many times. This rearrangement joins TRBV7-2 to TRBJ1-4, with D perhaps matching TRBD1 (5 bases). Trimming cost V 5 bases and J 8 bases, with 15 bases left between them. The CDR3 spans 14 residues. Germline lookup yields CDR1 SGHTA and CDR2 FQGNSA. The CDR3 region is CASSHGQEGEKLFF. As DNA, the CDR3 is TGTGCCAGCAGCCACGGCCAAGAGGGGGAAAAACTGTTTTTT.